This is a list of T cell receptor beta chains from one sample in a study of technical replicates of blood from several donors. Here immunoSEQ multiplex PCR was the method, and the copy in TCRdb shows in-frame clones only, minus some. This repertoire shows 75,000 to 90,000 clones, about 93% found once; its top ten account for roughly 0.3%. Sequencing input: T cells isolated from PBMCs. These receptors all stem from a human donor in good health. Both conserved end residues are part of each CDR3. A D gene is named only where the DNA matches it firmly. Clone size is shown for a subset of rows, as once, few, many or a class of expanded clone.

j_call: TRBJ2-3
d_call: -
v_call: TRBV21-1
clone_size: few
cdr3_aa: CASSKGLAGGRDTQYF
cdr3_nt: TGTGCCAGCAGCAAAGGGCTAGCGGGGGGTAGGGATACGCAGTATTTT

j_call: TRBJ1-3
d_call: -
v_call: TRBV5-1
clone_size: -
cdr3_aa: CASRLTDTIYF
cdr3_nt: TGCGCCAGCAGGCTGACAGACACCATATATTTT

j_call: TRBJ1-1
d_call: -
v_call: TRBV28
clone_size: -
cdr3_aa: CASSAALGRVEAFF
cdr3_nt: TGTGCCAGCAGTGCTGCCCTTGGGAGGGTTGAAGCTTTCTTT

j_call: TRBJ1-1
d_call: -
v_call: TRBV11-3
clone_size: -
cdr3_aa: CASSLGGLLRNMNTEAFF
cdr3_nt: TGTGCCAGCAGCTTAGGGGGCCTACTGAGGAATATGAACACTGAAGCTTTCTTT

j_call: TRBJ1-1
d_call: -
v_call: TRBV21-1
clone_size: -
cdr3_aa: CASSKDHRGYTEAFF
cdr3_nt: TGTGCCAGCAGCAAAGACCACAGGGGTTACACTGAAGCTTTCTTT

j_call: TRBJ2-3
d_call: -
v_call: TRBV6-5
clone_size: -
cdr3_aa: CASREDWLRDTQYF
cdr3_nt: TGTGCCAGCAGAGAGGACTGGCTAAGGGATACGCAGTATTTT

j_call: TRBJ2-3
d_call: TRBD2
v_call: TRBV9
clone_size: -
cdr3_aa: CASSGGGQGGFDTQYF
cdr3_nt: TGTGCCAGCAGCGGCGGGGGGCAGGGCGGTTTTGATACGCAGTATTTT

j_call: TRBJ2-1
d_call: -
v_call: TRBV15
clone_size: -
cdr3_aa: CATSRERSGEQFF
cdr3_nt: TGTGCCACCAGCAGAGAAAGGTCGGGGGAGCAGTTCTTC

j_call: TRBJ2-2
d_call: TRBD2
v_call: TRBV6-1
clone_size: -
cdr3_aa: CASTPLAGVPGELFF
cdr3_nt: TGTGCCAGCACCCCCCTAGCGGGAGTCCCCGGGGAGCTGTTTTTT

j_call: TRBJ2-5
d_call: -
v_call: TRBV9
clone_size: -
cdr3_aa: CASSVVGGQETQYF
cdr3_nt: TGTGCCAGCAGCGTAGTGGGGGGCCAAGAGACCCAGTACTTC

j_call: TRBJ2-1
d_call: TRBD2
v_call: TRBV10-2
clone_size: -
cdr3_aa: CASRGIFFRSGGPNEQFF
cdr3_nt: TGCGCCAGCAGGGGCATCTTTTTTAGGTCGGGAGGCCCCAATGAGCAGTTCTTC

j_call: TRBJ2-1
d_call: TRBD1
v_call: TRBV7-8
clone_size: -
cdr3_aa: CASSLVWTGVRYDEQFF
cdr3_nt: TGTGCCAGCAGCTTAGTTTGGACAGGGGTACGGTACGATGAGCAGTTCTTC

j_call: TRBJ2-5
d_call: -
v_call: TRBV13
clone_size: -
cdr3_aa: CASSFPSRGKETQYF
cdr3_nt: TGTGCCAGCAGCTTTCCGTCGCGGGGAAAAGAGACCCAGTACTTC

j_call: TRBJ2-3
d_call: -
v_call: TRBV5-1
clone_size: -
cdr3_aa: CASSHRGDTQYF
cdr3_nt: TGCGCCAGCAGCCACCGAGGGGATACGCAGTATTTT

j_call: TRBJ2-7
d_call: TRBD2
v_call: TRBV5-1
clone_size: once
cdr3_aa: CASSWGGDYEQYF
cdr3_nt: TGCGCCAGCAGCTGGGGGGGAGACTACGAGCAGTACTTC

j_call: TRBJ2-5
d_call: TRBD1
v_call: TRBV29-1
clone_size: -
cdr3_aa: CSASLGGTETQYF
cdr3_nt: TGCAGCGCATCCCTAGGGGGCACAGAGACCCAGTACTTC

j_call: TRBJ1-1
d_call: TRBD1
v_call: TRBV6-5
clone_size: -
cdr3_aa: CASSYQDRNTEAFF
cdr3_nt: TGTGCCAGCAGTTACCAGGACAGGAATACTGAAGCTTTCTTT

j_call: TRBJ2-6
d_call: TRBD1
v_call: TRBV7-2
clone_size: -
cdr3_aa: CASSHHGTGTSGANVLTF
cdr3_nt: TGTGCCAGCAGCCATCACGGGACAGGGACGTCCGGGGCCAACGTCCTGACTTTC

j_call: TRBJ1-1
d_call: -
v_call: TRBV13
clone_size: -
cdr3_aa: CASSLAGLNTEAFF
cdr3_nt: TGTGCCAGCAGCTTAGCAGGGTTGAACACTGAAGCTTTCTTT

j_call: TRBJ2-1
d_call: TRBD2
v_call: TRBV28
clone_size: -
cdr3_aa: CASRSSGIFNEQFF
cdr3_nt: TGTGCCAGCAGGTCTAGCGGGATTTTCAATGAGCAGTTCTTC

j_call: TRBJ2-3
d_call: TRBD1
v_call: TRBV28
clone_size: -
cdr3_aa: CASSFLPDRASTDTQYF
cdr3_nt: TGTGCCAGCAGCTTTCTACCGGACAGGGCGAGCACAGATACGCAGTATTTT

j_call: TRBJ1-1
d_call: -
v_call: TRBV5-1
clone_size: few
cdr3_aa: CASSYRDITTEAFF
cdr3_nt: TGCGCCAGCAGCTACCGAGACATCACCACTGAAGCTTTCTTT

j_call: TRBJ1-2
d_call: -
v_call: TRBV9
clone_size: -
cdr3_aa: CASSVAPGDYGYTF
cdr3_nt: TGTGCCAGCAGCGTAGCTCCCGGGGACTATGGCTACACCTTC

j_call: TRBJ1-1
d_call: -
v_call: TRBV4-2
clone_size: few
cdr3_aa: CASSHPENTEAFF
cdr3_nt: TGTGCCAGCAGCCACCCAGAGAACACTGAAGCTTTCTTT